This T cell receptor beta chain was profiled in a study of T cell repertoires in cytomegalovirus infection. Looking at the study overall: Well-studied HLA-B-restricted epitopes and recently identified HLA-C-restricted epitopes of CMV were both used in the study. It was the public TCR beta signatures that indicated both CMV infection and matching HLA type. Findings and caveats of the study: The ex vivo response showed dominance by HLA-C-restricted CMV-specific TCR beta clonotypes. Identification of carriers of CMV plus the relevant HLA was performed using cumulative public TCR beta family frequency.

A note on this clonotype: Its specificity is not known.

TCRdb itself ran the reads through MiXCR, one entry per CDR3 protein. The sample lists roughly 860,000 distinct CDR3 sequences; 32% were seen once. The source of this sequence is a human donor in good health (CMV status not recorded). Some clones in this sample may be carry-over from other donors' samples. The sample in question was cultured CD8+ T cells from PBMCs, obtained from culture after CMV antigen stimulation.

CDR3 DNA sequence: TGTGCCAGCAGACCCCCTAGCGGGGGGCCAAGTAGCGCAGATACGCAGTATTTT. Translation gives CASRPPSGGPSSADTQYF. V and J are TRBV5-4 and TRBJ2-3; 11 bases line up with TRBD2. The germline CDR1 and CDR2 sequences are SGHNT and YYREEE (reference sequence). J lost 4 bases, V lost 5 bases, and 15 bases had no gene match. The CDR3 sequence is 18 residues long. The complete variable domain, with remaining parts taken from reference TRBV5-4 and TRBJ2-3, reads ETGVTQSPTHLIKTRGQQVTLRCSSQSGHNTVSWYQQALGQGPQFIFQYYREEENGRGNFPPRFSGLQFPNYSSELNVNALELDDSALYLCASRPPSGGPSSADTQYFGPGTRLTVL.